The 30 T cell receptor beta chains listed next were all sequenced from one sample in a study of control samples from healthy donors and cancer patients. Using immunoSEQ multiplex PCR, the repertoire was profiled, and TCRdb retains in-frame clones only, with some absent. The sample shows roughly 150,000 clones, about 89% of them seen only once. Sequencing was performed on blood. The receptors here all came from a man aged 30 to 39 in good health.

The chain links TRBV27 to TRBJ1-2, with D unclear. Trimming removed 6 bases from V and 4 bases from J, with 12 bases in between. The CDR3 has 13 amino acids. CDR1 is MNHEY, CDR2 SMNVEV, per germline (reference sequence). In DNA, the CDR3 is TGTGCCAGCAGCCGATCAGGCATCTATGGCTACACCTTC. This encodes CASSRSGIYGYTF.

CDR3 loop: CASSAPKDRGNEKLFF. The CDR3 DNA is TGTGCCAGCTCGGCACCGAAGGACCGTGGGAATGAAAAACTGTTTTTT. The J gene is TRBJ1-4, the V gene TRBV18; D not certain. Germline assignment: CDR1 KGHSH and CDR2 LQKENI. The CDR3 has 16 amino acids. V lost 6 bases to trimming and J lost 5 bases, with 19 bases between them.

The chain combines TRBV24-1 with TRBJ2-3, with D perhaps matching TRBD1 (5 bases). CDR3 length equals 16 residues. CDR1 is KGHDR and CDR2 is SFDVKD in the germline V gene. V dropped 2 bases and J dropped 1 base, with 12 bases sitting between them. The CDR3 bases are TGTGCCACCAGTGATTGGGGCCGCCCGGGCACAGATACGCAGTATTTT. This gives the protein CATSDWGRPGTDTQYF.

The rearrangement joins TRBV4-1 to TRBJ1-1; D is uncertain. The CDR3 is 16 amino acids. CDR1 and CDR2 (germline): MGHRA, YSYEKL. The V gene lost 4 bases and the J gene lost 0 bases, with 15 bases spanning the gap. CDR3 bases: TGCGCCAGCAGCCCGGTCGGGCAGGCGATGAACACTGAAGCTTTCTTT. Its translation is CASSPVGQAMNTEAFF.

This chain joins TRBV7-2 and TRBJ2-5; 11 bases match TRBD2. The V gene end was trimmed by 5 bases and the J gene end by 7 bases; junction bases not matched to a gene: 12. Germline lookup yields CDR1 SGHTA and CDR2 FQGNSA. This CDR3 has 16 residues. In nucleotides, the CDR3 is TGTGCCAGCAGCCCTAGGGCTAGCGGGAGGATAGGGACCCAGTACTTC. It translates to CASSPRASGRIGTQYF. Variable domain in full (rest from reference TRBV7-2 and TRBJ2-5): GAGVSQSPSNKVTEKGKDVELRCDPISGHTALYWYRQSLGQGLEFLIYFQGNSAPDKSGLPSDRFSAERTGGSVSTLTIQRTQQEDSAVYLCASSPRASGRIGTQYFGPGTRLLVL.

V gene TRBV5-4 combines with J gene TRBJ1-6; 9 bases agree with TRBD1. The CDR3 sequence is 15 residues long. From germline, CDR1 is SGHNT and CDR2 YYREEE (reference sequence). J lost 7 bases, V lost 4 bases, and 6 bases had no gene match. CDR3 in amino acids: CASSIQGAGNSPLHF. As DNA, the CDR3 is TGTGCCAGCAGCATACAGGGGGCAGGGAATTCACCCCTCCACTTT.

V is TRBV28 and J is TRBJ1-5; unclear D gene. Trimming shortened V by 3 bases and J by 0 bases, and 9 bases separated the two germline ends. The CDR3 loop spans 15 amino acids. The germline V gene has CDR1 MDHEN and CDR2 SYDVKM. In DNA, the CDR3 is TGTGCCAGCAGTTTCCGCACCTCTAGCAATCAGCCCCAGCATTTT. This translates into CASSFRTSSNQPQHF.

V and J are TRBV6-5 and TRBJ1-2; a weak D match, TRBD1 (5 bases). Trimming shortened V by 5 bases and J by 7 bases, and 8 bases separated the two germline ends. Per the germline V gene, CDR1 is MNHEY and CDR2 is SVGAGI. This CDR3 has 11 amino acids. The CDR3 DNA reads as TGTGCCAGCAGTCCGGGACTTGGCTACACCTTC. It encodes CASSPGLGYTF.

The chain couples TRBV4-1 to TRBJ2-1; unclear D gene. V was pared by 4 bases and J by 1 base, with 11 bases between. The germline gives CDR1 MGHRA, CDR2 YSYEKL. This CDR3 is 15 amino acids long. The CDR3 DNA reads as TGCGCCAGCAGCCCCGAGCTCGGGTCCTACAATGAGCAGTTCTTC. This gives the protein CASSPELGSYNEQFF.

This chain connects TRBV14 to TRBJ2-7, with D uncertain. V was pared by 0 bases and J by 8 bases, with 8 bases between. In germline, CDR1 is SGHDN, CDR2 FVKESK. The CDR3 runs 12 residues. CDR3 DNA sequence: TGTGCCAGCAGCCAAGATCCCCAGAAGCAGTACTTC. Amino acids: CASSQDPQKQYF.

This sequence joins TRBV4-3 and TRBJ2-7; D unresolved. The V and J ends lost 3 bases and 7 bases respectively, with 10 bases between them. Germline-derived CDR1 and CDR2 are LGHNA and YSLEER. This CDR3 contains 12 residues. The CDR3 protein is CASSQSPGEQYF. CDR3 nucleotide sequence: TGCGCCAGCAGCCAGAGTCCCGGGGAGCAGTACTTC.

This chain connects TRBV9 to TRBJ1-4; D possibly corresponds to TRBD1 (6 bases). In germline, CDR1 is SGDLS, CDR2 YYNGEE. There are 16 residues in the CDR3. The germline V and J ends were trimmed by 3 bases and 8 bases, with 20 bases remaining between them. The CDR3 protein is CASSAGRRGGLEKLFF. CDR3 bases: TGTGCCAGCAGCGCCGGGAGGAGGGGGGGTTTGGAAAAACTGTTTTTT.

The genes are TRBV28 and TRBJ2-7; D tentatively reads TRBD1 or TRBD2 (5 bases each). V lost 2 bases to trimming and J lost 6 bases, with 11 bases between them. The germline gives CDR1 MDHEN, CDR2 SYDVKM. CDR3 length equals 13 residues. DNA for the CDR3: TGTGCCAGCAGTTTAATCAGGGACGGCGAGCAGTACTTC. Its translation: CASSLIRDGEQYF.

V usage is TRBV6-5 and J usage is TRBJ1-3; no definite D call. This CDR3 is built from 12 residues. Germline loops: CDR1 MNHEY, CDR2 SVGAGI. V lost 5 bases and J 3 bases, leaving 5 bases between the germline ends. DNA of the CDR3: TGTGCCAGCAGTCCTAATGGAAACACCATATATTTT. Encoded protein: CASSPNGNTIYF.

The chain couples TRBV21-1 to TRBJ1-5. TRBV21-1 is listed as a pseudogene. The CDR3 is 18 amino acids. The CDR3 region has the DNA TGTGCCAGCAGCCCCCAAGGAAGTCTCTGGGGGAGCAATCAGCCCCAGCATTTT. Amino acid sequence: CASSPQGSLWGSNQPQHF.

The chain has TRBV16 and TRBJ1-5; D might be TRBD1 (6 bases). The CDR3 length is 16 residues. Germline-derived CDR1 and CDR2 are KGHSY and FQNENV. The V end was cut by 5 bases, the J end by 2 bases, with 16 bases between. CDR3 in amino acids: CASSSGAGLGNQPQHF. CDR3 coding DNA: TGTGCCAGCAGCTCGGGGGCCGGACTGGGCAATCAGCCCCAGCATTTT.

The chain uses TRBV5-4 and TRBJ2-7, with D perhaps TRBD1 or TRBD2 (5 bases each). Germline V gives CDR1 SGHNT, CDR2 YYREEE (reference sequence). Trimming removed 4 bases at V and 5 bases at J, with 10 bases between. The CDR3 has 12 residues. DNA of the CDR3: TGTGCCAGCAGCGGGACCCCCAACGAGCAGTACTTC. Amino acids: CASSGTPNEQYF.

The chain couples TRBV6-6 to TRBJ2-5; 10 bases align to TRBD2. The CDR3 totals 17 residues. Germline lookup yields CDR1 MNHNY and CDR2 SVGAGI (reference sequence). V was clipped by 5 bases and J by 4 bases; unmatched bases: 13. CDR3: CASSPPYSGGAGETQYF. CDR3 nucleotide sequence: TGTGCCAGCAGTCCCCCCTACAGCGGGGGGGCTGGAGAGACCCAGTACTTC.

The chain joins TRBV7-8 to TRBJ1-3, with 7 bases lining up with TRBD1. Per germline, CDR1 SGHVS and CDR2 FQNEAQ. With 3 bases clipped from V and 0 bases from J, the junction kept 14 bases outside the gene matches. The CDR3 runs 19 residues. The CDR3 reads CASSFNRGLREYSGNTIYF. For the CDR3, the DNA is TGTGCCAGCAGCTTCAACAGGGGCCTGCGGGAGTACTCTGGAAACACCATATATTTT.

This clone was picked up many times. The chain is built from TRBV29-1 and TRBJ2-2, with 9 positions matching TRBD2. The germline gives CDR1 SQVTM, CDR2 ANQGSEA. The CDR3 is made up of 15 amino acids. V was clipped by 2 bases and J by 1 base; unmatched bases: 2. CDR3 sequence reads: CSVELAGRNTGELFF. Here the CDR3 DNA reads TGCAGCGTTGAACTAGCGGGGAGGAACACCGGGGAGCTGTTTTTT.

V is TRBV23-1 and J is TRBJ1-5; 8 bases fit TRBD1. TRBV23-1 is classed as an ORF, of uncertain function. J was trimmed by 4 bases and V by 3 bases; bases with no gene match: 5. The length of the CDR3 is 15 residues. The CDR3 DNA reads TGCGCCAGCAGTCAGCGGCAGGGGGCTAATCAGCCCCAGCATTTT. Its translation: CASSQRQGANQPQHF.

DNA of the CDR3: TGTGCCAGTAGTACCCAACCTGAGAGACATGAGCAGTTCTTC. Protein: CASSTQPERHEQFF. The chain has TRBV19 and TRBJ2-1; no reliable D call. Germline-derived CDR1 and CDR2 are LNHDA and SQIVND (reference sequence). The CDR3 length is 14 residues. Between the trimmed V and J ends, which lost 4 bases and 8 bases, there was a span of 15 bases.

The V call is TRBV3-1 (or the pseudogene TRBV3-2), the J call TRBJ1-1, with D unclear. Trimming took 0 bases from V and 5 from J, leaving 7 bases between them. This CDR3 comprises 13 residues. Germline values: CDR1 LGHDT, CDR2 YNNKEL (reference sequence). The CDR3 reads CASSQEILTEAFF. For the CDR3, the DNA is TGTGCCAGCAGCCAAGAAATCCTGACTGAAGCTTTCTTT.

V gene TRBV19 combines with J gene TRBJ2-2, with D perhaps TRBD1 (5 bases). CDR3 length: 15 residues. Germline V gene sequence: CDR1 LNHDA, CDR2 SQIVND (reference sequence). V lost 5 bases and J 4 bases, leaving 14 bases between the germline ends. CDR3 residues: CASSDDRPTTGELFF. The CDR3 DNA is TGTGCCAGTAGTGACGACAGACCCACCACCGGGGAGCTGTTTTTT.

The rearrangement joins TRBV9 to TRBJ2-3, with D unclear. Germline V gene data show CDR1 as SGDLS and CDR2 as YYNGEE. Trimming removed 0 bases at V and 6 bases at J, with 5 bases between. The length of the CDR3 is 12 residues. The CDR3 DNA reads as TGTGCCAGCAGCGTAGGGTCCGATACGCAGTATTTT. Its translation is CASSVGSDTQYF.

The gene calls are TRBV19 and TRBJ2-7; the D is unclear. Germline V gene data show CDR1 as LNHDA and CDR2 as SQIVND (reference sequence). With 4 bases removed from V and 2 bases from J, the gap between germline ends came to 9 bases. The CDR3 covers 13 residues. CDR3: CASSRGATYEQYF. Here the CDR3 DNA reads TGTGCCAGTAGTAGAGGAGCCACCTACGAGCAGTACTTC.

V usage is TRBV5-6 and J usage is TRBJ1-1; the D is unclear. The CDR3 totals 11 residues. With 2 bases removed from V and 3 bases from J, the gap between germline ends came to 2 bases. Germline CDR1 and CDR2: SGHDT and YYEEEE. The CDR3 bases are TGTGCCAGCAGCTTATACACTGAAGCTTTCTTT. Translated: CASSLYTEAFF.

The gene calls are TRBV24-1 and TRBJ2-2, with 7 nucleotides matching TRBD2. CDR1 and CDR2 (germline): KGHDR, SFDVKD. The J segment lost 7 bases and the V segment lost 9 bases, leaving 1 base of the junction unmatched. CDR3 size: 11 residues. Written as DNA, the CDR3 is TGTGCCACCGGGGGGGGCGGGGAGCTGTTTTTT. Amino acids: CATGGGGELFF.

In DNA form, the CDR3 reads TGCGCCAGCAGCTCAAACACAGGGGGGGACGGCTACACCTTC. Translation gives CASSSNTGGDGYTF. J is TRBJ1-2 and V is TRBV4-1; TRBD1 matches at 8 bases. The V segment lost 5 bases and the J segment 8 bases; nucleotides outside the gene matches: 10. Germline CDR1 and CDR2: MGHRA and YSYEKL. The CDR3 covers 14 residues.

This rearrangement joins TRBV5-6 to TRBJ2-7; D is perhaps TRBD1 (6 bases). V lost 5 bases and J lost 5, with 11 bases in between. Germline values: CDR1 SGHDT, CDR2 YYEEEE. The CDR3 has 12 amino acids. CDR3 bases: TGTGCCAGCAGGACAGGTTTGGACGAGCAGTACTTC. Its translation is CASRTGLDEQYF.